What follows describes a single T cell receptor beta chain. With V trimmed by 1 base and J by 6 bases, 8 bases remained unmatched. This CDR3 contains 16 residues. Germline-derived CDR1 and CDR2 are SGHNT and YENEEA. Per the original data handling: Reference gene primer amplification gave nucleated cell count estimates. Libraries were prepared by immunoSEQ multiplex PCR; TCRdb keeps only in-frame clonotypes and omits some of them. That table is the source of V, J and clone size, and D and trimming were worked out from the DNA. The data contain 200,000 to 250,000 clones, 70% to 90% of them singletons. The source of the sample is a study of blood T cell repertoires in COVID-19.

The receptor's source is a woman between 45 and 65 years old with COVID-19, enrolled during active disease. The V call is TRBV11-3, the J call TRBJ1-2, with 10 bases matching TRBD1. Source material: peripheral blood. The DNA of the CDR3 is TGTGCCAGCAGCTTAGGGGACAGGGGTCTTGCCGATGGCTACACCTTC. Amino acid sequence: CASSLGDRGLADGYTF.